The T cell receptor (beta chain) under discussion was sequenced for a study of CD8 T cells in Susac syndrome. CDR3 size: 14 residues. Germline CDR1 and CDR2: MDHEN and SYDVKM. The V end lost 6 bases, the J end lost 2 bases, and 13 bases lay between the germline ends. On this clonotype: Its matching antigen is unknown.

TCR beta was sequenced from blood CD8+ and CD4+ T cells. Reverse transcription of roughly 0.5 to 1 ug RNA was carried out with random hexamers. Multiplex immunoSEQ PCR targeted 54 Vbeta and 13 Jbeta TCR beta segments. TCRdb fed the immunoSEQ multiplex PCR reads into MiXCR, producing one record per CDR3 protein. The repertoire has roughly 200,000 distinct CDR3 sequences, roughly 92% of them found once; the top ten carry around 0.1%. Points from the study as a whole: TCR sequencing and HLA analysis covered a relatively small number of individuals.

The origin of this receptor is a human donor in good health. Sequenced: CD4+ T cells from PBMCs. The chain combines TRBV28 with TRBJ1-2; no firm D call. CDR3 bases: TGTGCCAGCAGCCCCCTGACGGGGAACTATGGCTACACCTTC. As protein: CASSPLTGNYGYTF.